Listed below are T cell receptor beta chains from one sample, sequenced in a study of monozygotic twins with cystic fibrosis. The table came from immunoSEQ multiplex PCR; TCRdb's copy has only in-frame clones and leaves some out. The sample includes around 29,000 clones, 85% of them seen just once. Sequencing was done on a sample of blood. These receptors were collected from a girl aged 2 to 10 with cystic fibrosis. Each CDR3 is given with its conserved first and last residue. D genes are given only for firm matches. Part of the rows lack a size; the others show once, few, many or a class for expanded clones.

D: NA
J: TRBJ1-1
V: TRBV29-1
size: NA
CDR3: CSVVVNTEAFF
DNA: TGCAGCGTTGTCGTGAACACTGAAGCTTTCTTT

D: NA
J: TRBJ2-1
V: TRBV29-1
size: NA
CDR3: CSVEPGPNEQFF
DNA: TGCAGCGTTGAACCGGGGCCGAATGAGCAGTTCTTC

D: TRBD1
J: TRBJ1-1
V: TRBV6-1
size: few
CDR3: CASTPDRGLNTEAFF
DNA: TGTGCCAGCACCCCAGATAGGGGGCTGAACACTGAAGCTTTCTTT

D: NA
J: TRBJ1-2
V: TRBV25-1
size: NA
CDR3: CASSEAPLNYGYTF
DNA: TGTGCCAGCAGTGAAGCCCCCCTGAACTATGGCTACACCTTC

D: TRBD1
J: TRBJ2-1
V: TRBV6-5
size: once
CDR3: CASSGGQGATNEQFF
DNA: TGTGCCAGCAGTGGGGGACAGGGGGCTACCAATGAGCAGTTCTTC

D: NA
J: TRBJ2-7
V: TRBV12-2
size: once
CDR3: CASRLGPGTTPLCFAYEQYF
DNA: TGTGCAAGTCGCTTAGGACCGGGGACAACCCCACTCTGCTTCGCCTACGAGCAGTACTTC

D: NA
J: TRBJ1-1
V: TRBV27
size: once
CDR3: CASSTQGGDTEAFF
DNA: TGTGCCAGCAGTACCCAGGGTGGGGACACTGAAGCTTTCTTT

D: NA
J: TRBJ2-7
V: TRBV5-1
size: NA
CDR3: CASSLYRTHYEQYF
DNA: TGCGCCAGCAGCTTGTATAGGACCCACTACGAGCAGTACTTC

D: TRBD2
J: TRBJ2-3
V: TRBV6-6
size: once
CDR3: CASSYAASGRPDTQYF
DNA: TGTGCCAGCAGTTACGCGGCTAGCGGGAGGCCGGATACGCAGTATTTT

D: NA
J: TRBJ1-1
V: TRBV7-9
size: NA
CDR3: CASSLARFGRGDTEAFF
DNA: TGTGCCAGCAGCTTAGCGCGCTTCGGCAGGGGTGATACTGAAGCTTTCTTT

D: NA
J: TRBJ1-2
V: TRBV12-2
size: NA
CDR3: CASRLDKTGAPLGYTF
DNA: TGTGCAAGTCGCTTAGACAAGACAGGGGCGCCTCTGGGCTACACCTTC

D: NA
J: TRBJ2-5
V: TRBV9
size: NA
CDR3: CASTQTGSGETQYF
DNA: TGTGCCAGCACCCAAACAGGGTCAGGAGAGACCCAGTACTTC

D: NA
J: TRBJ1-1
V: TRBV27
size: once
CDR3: CASSSRGPDEAFF
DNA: TGTGCCAGCAGTTCCAGGGGTCCCGATGAAGCTTTCTTT

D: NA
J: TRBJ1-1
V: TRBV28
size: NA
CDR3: CASSSRTLFREAFF
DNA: TGTGCCAGCAGTTCTCGCACGCTCTTCCGGGAAGCTTTCTTT

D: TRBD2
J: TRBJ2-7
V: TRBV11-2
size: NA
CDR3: CASRLGSAGAPPEQYF
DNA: TGTGCCAGCAGACTTGGGTCAGCGGGAGCTCCCCCCGAGCAGTACTTC

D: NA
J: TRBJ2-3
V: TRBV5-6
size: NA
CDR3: CASSLAQDTDTQYF
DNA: TGTGCCAGCAGCTTGGCGCAGGACACAGATACGCAGTATTTT

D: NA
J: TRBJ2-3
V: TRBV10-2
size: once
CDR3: CASIGGSTDTQYF
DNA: TGCGCCAGCATTGGGGGTAGCACAGATACGCAGTATTTT

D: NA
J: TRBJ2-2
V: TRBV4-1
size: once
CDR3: CASSRITGELFF
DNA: TGCGCCAGCAGCCGGATCACCGGGGAGCTGTTTTTT

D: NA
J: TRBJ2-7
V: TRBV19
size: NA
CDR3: CASREGGRDEQYF
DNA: TGTGCCAGTAGGGAGGGGGGTAGAGACGAGCAGTACTTC

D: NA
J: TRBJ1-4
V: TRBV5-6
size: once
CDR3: CASSRGGVGEKLFF
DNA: TGTGCCAGCAGCCGGGGGGGAGTTGGTGAAAAACTGTTTTTT

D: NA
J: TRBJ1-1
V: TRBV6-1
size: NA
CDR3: CASRRPHRNTEAFF
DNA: TGTGCCAGCAGACGCCCCCATAGAAACACTGAAGCTTTCTTT

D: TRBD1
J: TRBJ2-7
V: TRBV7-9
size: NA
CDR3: CASSFSTGQGLYEQYF
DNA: TGTGCCAGCAGCTTCTCCACGGGACAGGGACTCTACGAGCAGTACTTC